The clone carrying this T cell receptor (beta chain) was seen more than once but under ten times. Its antigen is as yet unknown. One end of the junction is discordant with germline, which a read error may explain. Per germline, CDR1 LNHDA and CDR2 SQIVND (reference sequence). The CDR3 has 11 amino acids. This specimen comes from a study of T cells in Graves' hyperthyroidism and ophthalmopathy. Findings of the study overall: Most clonotypes expanded in thyroid above 0.001 were likewise present in blood.

TCR beta CDR3 sequences were amplified from RNA transcripts. The primer set for the first-round RT-PCR of the TCR CDR3 was HTBI. TCRdb itself ran the multiplex PCR reads through MiXCR, one entry per CDR3 protein. The sample has roughly 500,000 distinct CDR3 sequences, 40% to 55% seen once; the top ten hold about 40%. Not enrolled were patients with uncontrolled infection, other autoimmune disease, pregnancy or lactation. Sequencing was performed on peripheral blood or thyroid tissue (not recorded which). This clonotype originated in an adult woman with Graves' disease, either hyperthyroidism or ophthalmopathy (not recorded which). V and J are TRBV19 and TRBJ1-5; the match to TRBD1 covers 10 bases. As DNA, the CDR3 is TGTGCCAGTAGCCTCGCGGGACAGGGGAATTTT. Translated, it gives CASSLAGQGNF.